Below are 20 T cell receptor beta chains sequenced from a single sample in a study of T cells in Graves' hyperthyroidism and ophthalmopathy. TCR beta CDR3 regions were amplified from RNA transcripts. HTBI primers drove first-round RT-PCR of the TCR CDR3. TCRdb passed the multiplex PCR reads through MiXCR, listing each CDR3 protein once. Among some 690,000 distinct CDR3 sequences listed, around 15% were seen once. The source material was blood. The receptors originated from a man aged 50 or older with Graves' hyperthyroidism.

Regarding this clonotype: A read error may be the cause here, since a much bigger clone is one base away. The J gene is TRBJ2-5, the V gene TRBV28; TRBD1 matches at 7 bases. Losses at the gene ends were 5 bases for V and 9 bases for J; bases not matched to a gene: 12. The CDR3 loop spans 14 amino acids. Looked up from germline, CDR1 is MDHEN and CDR2 is SYDVKM. DNA for the CDR3: TGTGCCAGCAGTACCGGGACAGTTTTGGAGGCCCAGTACTTC. It codes for CASSTGTVLEAQYF.

Many counts were recorded for this clonotype. The chain couples TRBV2 to TRBJ2-4; D is unresolved. Germline assignment: CDR1 SNHLY and CDR2 FYNNEI. The length of the CDR3 is 15 residues. The germline V and J ends were trimmed by 6 bases and 1 base, with 13 bases remaining between them. The CDR3 nucleotides read TGTGCCAGCAGAGGACGAGCGAGCGCCAAAAACATTCAGTACTTC. Its translation: CASRGRASAKNIQYF.

The table lists this clonotype with a few counts. The chain has TRBV20-1 and TRBJ1-5; D call uncertain. This CDR3 contains 14 residues. Trimming pared 4 bases from V and 0 bases from J, leaving 10 bases between. In germline, CDR1 is DFQATT, CDR2 SNEGSKA (reference sequence). This chain's CDR3 is CSAILGNSNQPQHF. The DNA of the CDR3 is TGCAGTGCTATATTAGGAAATAGCAATCAGCCCCAGCATTTT.

This clonotype was found a few times. V usage is TRBV5-4 and J usage is TRBJ2-1; 7 positions match TRBD1. CDR1 and CDR2 from the germline V gene are SGHNT and YYREEE (reference sequence). CDR3 length: 13 amino acids. V gave up 4 bases and J gave up 5 bases; unmatched junction bases: 3. CDR3 protein: CASSRDSHNEQFF. The CDR3 DNA is TGTGCCAGCAGCCGGGACAGCCACAATGAGCAGTTCTTC.

This clonotype appeared a few times. V and J are TRBV12-3 or TRBV12-4 and TRBJ1-1, with 11 bases aligning to TRBD1. The CDR3 loop spans 14 amino acids. J lost 5 bases, V lost 6 bases, and 5 bases had no gene match. The CDR3 sequence: CASSRGTGGTEAFF. The DNA for the CDR3 is TGTGCCAGCAGCCGGGGGACAGGGGGGACTGAAGCTTTCTTT.

J is TRBJ2-7 and V is TRBV29-1; the D call may be TRBD1 or TRBD2 (5 bases each). The CDR3 length is 11 residues. Germline V CDR1 and CDR2: SQVTM, ANQGSEA. V dropped 4 bases and J dropped 4 bases, with 8 bases sitting between them. The CDR3 DNA reads TGCAGCGTTGGAGGGGCGTACGAGCAGTACTTC. This sequence encodes CSVGGAYEQYF.

This clonotype was recorded at least ten times. The chain couples TRBV27 to TRBJ2-7; the match to TRBD1 covers 11 bases. Germline V gives CDR1 MNHEY, CDR2 SMNVEV (reference sequence). V was clipped by 5 bases and J by 6 bases; unmatched bases: 12. The CDR3 is 16 residues long. CDR3 coding DNA: TGTGCCAGCAGTCAGGACAGGGGGCACCTTTTAGGCGAGCAGTACTTC. Its translation: CASSQDRGHLLGEQYF.

This clonotype was recorded at least ten times. This sequence joins TRBV10-1 and TRBJ2-2, with 10 bases lining up with TRBD2. V was clipped by 2 bases and J by 5 bases; unmatched bases: 2. This CDR3 region has 15 residues. The germline gives CDR1 WNHNN, CDR2 SYGVQD (reference sequence). CDR3 sequence: CASSESGRATGELFF. The CDR3, as DNA: TGCGCCAGCAGTGAGAGCGGGAGGGCAACCGGGGAGCTGTTTTTT.

The chain combines TRBV2 with TRBJ2-1, with TRBD2 matching over 14 bases. V was pared by 6 bases and J by 7 bases, with 5 bases of the junction left unmatched. This CDR3 is built from 15 residues. Per germline, CDR1 SNHLY and CDR2 FYNNEI. In nucleotides, the CDR3 is TGTGCCAGCAGGGGGACTAGCGGGAGTAGGAATGAGCAGTTCTTC. Translation: CASRGTSGSRNEQFF.

This clonotype showed up many times. The V gene is TRBV28, the J gene TRBJ2-7; D is uncertain. Germline V gene sequence: CDR1 MDHEN, CDR2 SYDVKM. The CDR3 has 14 residues. Between the trimmed V and J ends, which lost 5 bases and 3 bases, there was a span of 14 bases. As DNA, the CDR3 is TGTGCCAGCAGTCCCATCGCTGAATTCTACGAGCAGTACTTC. Protein product: CASSPIAEFYEQYF.

This clonotype was detected only once. This may stem from a read error, because a much larger clone lies one nucleotide away. The chain recombines TRBV18 with TRBJ2-1; 7 bases agree with TRBD1. V shed 2 bases and J 6 bases; nucleotides not matched to a gene: 19. Looked up from germline, CDR1 is KGHSH and CDR2 is LQKENI. This CDR3 contains 19 residues. The CDR3 nucleotides read TGTGCCAGCTCACCAAGAGTCCCGAGACAGGGACGTTTGGTCAATGAGCAGTTCTTC. Its translation is CASSPRVPRQGRLVNEQFF.

This clonotype was counted only a few times. The rearrangement joins TRBV20-1 to TRBJ2-7; D perhaps matches TRBD2 (6 bases). Germline V CDR1 and CDR2: DFQATT, SNEGSKA (reference sequence). V was shortened by 0 bases and J by 7 bases, with 19 bases between the two germline ends. The CDR3 is 15 amino acids. The CDR3, as DNA: TGCAGTGCTAGAGATCTGCCGGGACTCAGCTCAGAGCAGTACTTC. It encodes CSARDLPGLSSEQYF.

This clonotype appeared many times. The chain carries TRBV15 and TRBJ2-1; 7 positions match TRBD2. The germline V gene encodes CDR1 LNHNV and CDR2 YYDKDF (reference sequence). The CDR3 totals 19 residues. V gave up 0 bases and J gave up 0 bases; unmatched junction bases: 11. CDR3 region: CATSREGRDYLSSYNEQFF. For the CDR3, the DNA is TGTGCCACCAGCAGAGAGGGACGGGACTATCTGAGCTCCTACAATGAGCAGTTCTTC.

This clonotype was found many times. The chain uses TRBV2 and TRBJ2-7; D is ambiguous. V lost 1 base and J lost 2, with 3 bases in between. There are 12 residues in the CDR3. Germline CDR1 SNHLY, CDR2 FYNNEI. The CDR3 loop is CASSEGTYEQYF. The CDR3 nucleotides are TGTGCCAGCAGTGAAGGAACCTACGAGCAGTACTTC.

This clonotype was counted many times. V gene TRBV12-3 or TRBV12-4 combines with J gene TRBJ2-5; D is undetermined. The CDR3 sequence is 14 residues long. The ends were cut back, 6 bases at V and 4 bases at J, with 15 bases in the middle. CDR3 coding DNA: TGTGCCAGCAGCCCAGTAGGCAGGAGAGAGACCCAGTACTTC. Its translation: CASSPVGRRETQYF.

This clonotype was detected ten times or more. The chain couples TRBV27 to TRBJ2-7; a possible D gene is TRBD1 (5 bases). The CDR3 covers 14 residues. CDR1 MNHEY and CDR2 SMNVEV come from the germline V gene (reference sequence). V was shortened by 5 bases and J by 3 bases, with 14 bases between the two germline ends. CDR3 loop: CASSPPDIYYEQYF. In DNA form, the CDR3 reads TGTGCCAGCAGTCCGCCGGACATATACTACGAGCAGTACTTC.

This chain links TRBV9 with TRBJ2-5, with TRBD2 identical over 8 bases. In germline, CDR1 is SGDLS, CDR2 YYNGEE. This CDR3 is built from 15 residues. V was clipped by 3 bases and J by 5 bases; unmatched bases: 9. In nucleotides, the CDR3 is TGTGCCAGCAGCGCCTATAGCGGGATTAGGGAGACCCAGTACTTC. Its protein product is CASSAYSGIRETQYF.

This clonotype was found a few times. V gene TRBV5-5 combines with J gene TRBJ2-2, with 8 nucleotides matching TRBD2. Germline CDR1 reads SGHKS; CDR2 reads YYEKEE (reference sequence). This CDR3 has 16 residues. V lost 7 bases to trimming and J lost 5 bases; unmatched junction nucleotides: 13. The CDR3 sequence is CASGGSAGVYTGELFF. CDR3 nucleotide sequence: TGTGCCAGCGGGGGATCAGCGGGAGTATATACCGGGGAGCTGTTTTTT.

This clonotype has at least ten counts. A much larger clone lies a single base off, so this may be a read error. J is TRBJ2-7 and V is TRBV7-8; perhaps TRBD1 as D (6 bases). The CDR3 is 14 amino acids. CDR1 and CDR2 from the germline V gene are SGHVS and FQNEAQ. Trimming removed 1 base from V and 4 bases from J, with 11 bases in between. The CDR3 reads CASSLGVRGYEQYF. The CDR3 nucleotides read TGTGCCAGCAGCTTAGGGGTCAGGGGTTACGAGCAGTACTTC. Drawing the rest from reference TRBV7-8 and TRBJ2-7, the complete variable domain is GAGVSQSPRYKVAKRGQDVALRCDPISGHVSLFWYQQALGQGPEFLTYFQNEAQLDKSGLPSDRFFAERPEGSVSTLKIQRTQQEDSAVYLCASSLGVRGYEQYFGPGTRLTVT.

This clonotype came up a few times. J is TRBJ1-5 and V is TRBV15; 7 nucleotides agree with TRBD1. Trimming at V came to 6 bases and at J to 7 bases, leaving 15 bases not matched to a gene. Germline values: CDR1 LNHNV, CDR2 YYDKDF (reference sequence). The CDR3 length is 16 residues. In DNA, the CDR3 is TGTGCCACCAGTCCGGAGACAGGGAATGGTTGGCAGCCCCAGCATTTT. It encodes CATSPETGNGWQPQHF.